This T cell receptor beta chain came from a study of T cell responses to AZD1222 COVID-19 vaccine. Per the germline V gene, CDR1 is SGDLS and CDR2 is YYNGEE. CDR3 length: 13 amino acids. Trimming took off 6 bases at V and 1 base at J, with 10 bases between the two ends. Libraries were prepared by immunoSEQ multiplex PCR; TCRdb keeps only in-frame clonotypes and omits some of them. The sample yields 120,000 to 150,000 clones, 91% seen once. Study-wide results and caveats: Recipients of two AZD1222 doses showed rising Spike-specific TCR breadth and depth. Most donors were white British, females outnumbered males, and clonal diversity was possibly underestimated.

Turning to this clone: The antigen is unknown.

The clonotype comes from an adult in good health. The sequences come from peripheral blood, collected on day 0 of AZD1222 vaccination. The gene calls are TRBV9 and TRBJ1-2; D not resolved. The CDR3 coding sequence is TGTGCCAGCACCACGGATAGTAACTATGGCTACACCTTC. It is translated as CASTTDSNYGYTF.